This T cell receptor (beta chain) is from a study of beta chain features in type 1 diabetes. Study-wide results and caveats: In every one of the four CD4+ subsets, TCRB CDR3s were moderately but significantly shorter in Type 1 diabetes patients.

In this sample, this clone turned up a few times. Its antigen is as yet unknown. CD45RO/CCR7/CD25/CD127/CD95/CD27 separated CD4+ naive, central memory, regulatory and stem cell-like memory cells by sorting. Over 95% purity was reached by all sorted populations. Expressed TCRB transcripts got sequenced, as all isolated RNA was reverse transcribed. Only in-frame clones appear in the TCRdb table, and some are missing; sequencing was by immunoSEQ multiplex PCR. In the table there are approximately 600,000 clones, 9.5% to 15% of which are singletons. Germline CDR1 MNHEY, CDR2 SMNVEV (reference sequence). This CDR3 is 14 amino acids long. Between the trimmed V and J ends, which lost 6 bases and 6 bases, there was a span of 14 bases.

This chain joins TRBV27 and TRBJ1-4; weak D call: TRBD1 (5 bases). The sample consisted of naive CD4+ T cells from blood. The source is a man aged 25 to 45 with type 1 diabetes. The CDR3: CASSRDSYYEKLFF. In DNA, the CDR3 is TGTGCCAGCAGCCGGGACTCCTACTATGAAAAACTGTTTTTT.